Listed below are T cell receptor beta chains from one sample, sequenced in a study of CD4 T cells in relation to SARS-CoV-2 and coronaviruses. Generated by immunoSEQ multiplex PCR, the TCRdb table keeps only in-frame clones and is missing some. The table shows 60,000 to 80,000 clones, with 80% to 90% occurring only once. The sample was memory CD4+ T cells from PBMCs. The source is a human donor in good health. CDR3s include the opening cysteine and the closing phenylalanine or tryptophan. D genes are given only for firm matches.

J	length	D	V	CDR3	DNA
TRBJ1-1	15	TRBD1	TRBV5-5	CASSFMGQGIIEAFF	TGTGCCAGCAGCTTTATGGGACAGGGGATCATCGAAGCTTTCTTT
TRBJ1-2	12	NA	TRBV6-1	CASSESGYGYTF	TGTGCCAGCAGTGAATCAGGCTATGGCTACACCTTC
TRBJ2-3	16	TRBD2	TRBV5-6	CASSLYGLASWDTQYF	TGTGCCAGCAGCTTGTACGGACTAGCTTCTTGGGATACGCAGTATTTT
TRBJ2-2	14	NA	TRBV5-1	CASSLVVDTGELFF	TGCGCCAGCAGCTTGGTAGTGGACACCGGGGAGCTGTTTTTT
TRBJ2-2	12	NA	TRBV28	CASSYGGGELFF	TGTGCCAGCAGTTATGGCGGCGGGGAGCTGTTTTTT
TRBJ1-1	13	NA	TRBV5-1	CASSLEVNTEAFF	TGCGCCAGCAGCTTGGAAGTGAACACTGAAGCTTTCTTT
TRBJ2-5	12	NA	TRBV12-5	CASGPGWGRQYF	TGTGCTAGTGGCCCGGGGTGGGGGCGTCAGTACTTC
TRBJ2-3	12	NA	TRBV5-1	CASSLAGDTQYF	TGCGCCAGCAGCTTGGCAGGGGATACGCAGTATTTT
TRBJ2-5	12	NA	TRBV13	CASSSRGETQYF	TGTGCCAGCAGCTCCAGGGGAGAGACCCAGTACTTC
TRBJ2-3	15	TRBD2	TRBV29-1	CSSIAGGASTDTQYF	TGCAGCTCGATAGCGGGAGGAGCTAGCACAGATACGCAGTATTTT
TRBJ2-7	11	NA	TRBV6-5	CASSFRDEQYF	TGTGCCAGCAGTTTCCGAGACGAGCAGTACTTC
TRBJ1-1	14	TRBD1	TRBV7-9	CASSSWDRNTEAFF	TGTGCCAGCAGTTCCTGGGACAGGAACACTGAAGCTTTCTTT
TRBJ1-4	12	NA	TRBV28	CASSQRWEKLFF	TGTGCCAGCAGCCAGCGGTGGGAAAAACTGTTTTTT
TRBJ2-5	16	NA	TRBV5-5	CASSLSPGAHQETQYF	TGTGCCAGCAGCTTGTCGCCGGGGGCCCACCAAGAGACCCAGTACTTC